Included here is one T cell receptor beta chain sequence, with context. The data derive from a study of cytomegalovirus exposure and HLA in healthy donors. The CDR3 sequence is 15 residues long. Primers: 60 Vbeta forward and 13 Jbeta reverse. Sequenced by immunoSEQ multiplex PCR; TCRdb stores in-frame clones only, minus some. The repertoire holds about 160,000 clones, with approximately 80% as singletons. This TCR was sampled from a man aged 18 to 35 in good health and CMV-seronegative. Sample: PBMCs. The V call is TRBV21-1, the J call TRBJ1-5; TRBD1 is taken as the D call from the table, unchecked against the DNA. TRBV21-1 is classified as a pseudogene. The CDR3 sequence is CASDEGACVNQPQHF. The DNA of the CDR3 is TGTGCCAGCGACGAGGGGGCATGTGTCAATCAGCCCCAGCATTTT.